These T cell receptor beta chains were read from a single sample in a study of shared clonotypes between healthy human individuals. Assay used: immunoSEQ multiplex PCR; TCRdb lists only in-frame clones, some missing. The sample has 2,500,000 or so clones, just over 90% seen once. The sequenced sample was naive CD4+ T cells sorted from blood. These receptor sequences come from a young man in good health. Each CDR3 is given with its conserved first and last residue. The order of the fields is D gene, J gene, V gene, clone size, CDR3 DNA, CDR3 protein. D genes are given only for firm matches. Clone sizes are given selectively: once, few, many, or a class where the clone is expanded.

>.|TRBJ2-7|TRBV30|.
TGTGCCTGGAGTGTGGGGGGCTCCTACGAGCAGTACTTC
CAWSVGGSYEQYF
>.|TRBJ2-1|TRBV30|.
TGTGCCTGGAAATCGGGAGTGAGGGTCAGTGAGCAGTTCTTC
CAWKSGVRVSEQFF
>.|TRBJ2-5|TRBV6-5|.
TGTGCCAGCAGTTACTCCGCGGGAGAGACCCAGTACTTC
CASSYSAGETQYF
>.|TRBJ1-2|TRBV10-3|.
TGTGCCATCAGTGGATCCAGAAAGGACTATGGCTACACCTTC
CAISGSRKDYGYTF
>.|TRBJ2-1|TRBV4-3|.
TGCGCCAGCAGCCAGGGTTGGCAGAAAAACAATGAGCAGTTCTTC
CASSQGWQKNNEQFF
>TRBD2|TRBJ2-1|TRBV29-1|.
TGCAGCGTTGAAGCGGGACTAGCGGGACTTTACAATGAGCAGTTCTTC
CSVEAGLAGLYNEQFF
>.|TRBJ1-2|TRBV28|.
TGTGCCAGCAGTTTACGGGCGCTGAACAAGTATGGCTACACCTTC
CASSLRALNKYGYTF
>TRBD2|TRBJ2-1|TRBV19|.
TGTGCCAGTAGTCTAGCGGGAGGGTCTTACTACAATGAGCAGTTCTTC
CASSLAGGSYYNEQFF
>TRBD1|TRBJ2-2|TRBV5-1|.
TGCGCCAGCAGCTTGACAGGGGCGAACACCGGGGAGCTGTTTTTT
CASSLTGANTGELFF
>TRBD2|TRBJ2-1|TRBV5-4|.
TGTGCCAGCAGCCTAGCGGGAGGGCGTAATGAGCAGTTCTTC
CASSLAGGRNEQFF
>.|TRBJ2-7|TRBV21-1|.
TGTGCCAGCAGCGGCAGTCGTGGAAGGGGGGAGCCCTACGAGCAGTACTTC
CASSGSRGRGEPYEQYF
>TRBD2|TRBJ2-3|TRBV30|.
TGTGCCTGGAGTGGACTAGCGGGGGCAGTAGATACGCAGTATTTT
CAWSGLAGAVDTQYF
>.|TRBJ1-4|TRBV2|.
TGTGCCAGCAGTTCTCGCGGTCTTGATGAAAAACTGTTTTTT
CASSSRGLDEKLFF
>.|TRBJ1-6|TRBV11-2|.
TGTGCCAGCAGCTTCTGGGACGGATCTAATTCACCCCTCCACTTT
CASSFWDGSNSPLHF
>TRBD2|TRBJ2-7|TRBV11-2|.
TGTGCCAGCAGCTTAGACGCGACTAGCGGGGGGCCCTATTACGAGCAGTACTTC
CASSLDATSGGPYYEQYF
>TRBD2|TRBJ2-2|TRBV6-5|.
TGTGCCAGCATGGGCGGGAGGATCCCCGGGGAGCTGTTTTTT
CASMGGRIPGELFF
>.|TRBJ1-3|TRBV28|.
TGTGCCAGCAGTTTAGCTGGTACGCTCTCTGGAAACACCATATATTTT
CASSLAGTLSGNTIYF
>TRBD2|TRBJ2-5|TRBV5-4|.
TGTGCCAGCAGCTTGGCAGCGGGGACTCAAGAGACCCAGTACTTC
CASSLAAGTQETQYF
>.|TRBJ2-3|TRBV9|.
TGTGCCAGCAGCACCAGGACTGGTACAGATACGCAGTATTTT
CASSTRTGTDTQYF
>.|TRBJ2-3|TRBV16|once
TGTGCCAGCAGCCAAATCGGGATTAGCACAGATACGCAGTATTTT
CASSQIGISTDTQYF
>.|TRBJ1-2|TRBV6-5|.
TGTGCCAGCAGTTCGGCCTTCCCGGGCGGCTACACCTTC
CASSSAFPGGYTF
>.|TRBJ1-1|TRBV9|once
TGTGCCGGCCACCCCGTCGGGGGAGAGTGGGGTGAAGCTTTCTTT
CAGHPVGGEWGEAFF
>.|TRBJ1-4|TRBV11-2|.
TGTGCCACCGCTGCAACTAATGAAAAACTGTTTTTT
CATAATNEKLFF
>.|TRBJ1-3|TRBV4-1|.
TGCGCCAGCAGCCAAGATTGGCCCGGGAACACCATATATTTT
CASSQDWPGNTIYF
>TRBD2|TRBJ2-2|TRBV5-4|.
TGTGCCAGCAGCTTAGCGGGGGGGACCGGGGAGCTGTTTTTT
CASSLAGGTGELFF
>.|TRBJ1-1|TRBV18|.
TGTGCCAGCTCACTCTTACCAACTAGGGACACTGAAGCTTTCTTT
CASSLLPTRDTEAFF
>.|TRBJ2-4|TRBV28|.
TGTGCCAGCAGTTTAACCCGGAAGGGGGGCAAAAACATTCAGTACTTC
CASSLTRKGGKNIQYF